The source of this TCR beta chain is a study of immune evolution from preneoplasia to lung adenocarcinoma. TCRdb keeps only in-frame clones here, not all; method: immunoSEQ multiplex PCR. The data contain around 3,900 clones, around 76% of them singletons. This CDR3 has 16 residues. With 1 base clipped from V and 4 bases from J, the junction kept 2 bases outside the gene matches. CDR1 is SGDLS and CDR2 is YYNGEE in the germline V gene. This sequence originates from a person aged 70 to 85 with invasive lung adenocarcinoma. Some clones in this sample may be carry-over from other donors' samples. The source material was FFPE invasive lung adenocarcinoma tissue. This chain uses TRBV9 with TRBJ2-2; TRBD2 matches 12 bases. CDR3 region: CASSVLAGGFTGELFF. The CDR3 DNA sequence: TGTGCCAGCAGCGTACTAGCGGGAGGGTTCACCGGGGAGCTGTTTTTT.